Detailed here is one T cell receptor (beta chain). The data were obtained in a study of blood T cell repertoires in COVID-19. Generated by immunoSEQ multiplex PCR, the TCRdb table keeps only in-frame clones and is missing some. Among 250,000 to 300,000 clones, 70% to 90% were seen once, and the ten largest hold more than 9.5%. The CDR3 has 16 amino acids. The germline gives CDR1 LGHNA, CDR2 YNFKEQ. Unmatched junction bases numbered 4, after V lost 1 base and J lost 4 bases. This sequence was found in a woman aged 70-85 years with acute or convalescent COVID-19. Sequenced sample: peripheral blood. This chain links TRBV4-2 with TRBJ1-3; 10 nucleotides match TRBD1. DNA for the CDR3: TGTGCCAGCAGCCAAGCCGGGACAGGGGCCGGAAACACCATATATTTT. It encodes CASSQAGTGAGNTIYF.